Below are 20 T cell receptor beta chains sequenced from a single sample in a study of identical twins (dated by TCRdb to 2016 to 2017). Library generation was performed with 5' RACE. The data were produced on an Illumina HiSeq 2000. TCRdb reprocessing: public reads trimmed at Q25 with fastp, clones called with MiXCR, in-frame beta chains kept. Rows matching on CDR3 protein sequence are summarized as one entry with the most common DNA and genes. The sample profile shows fewer than 900,000 distinct CDR3 sequences; about 20% of them were found once. The top ten clonotypes cover about an eighth of the sample. This sample was also put to use in a study of T cells expressing NK-cell markers.

Sequencing was carried out using PBMCs. These receptors were collected from a woman aged 18-29 years in good health.

The rearrangement joins TRBV25-1 to TRBJ2-1; D is perhaps TRBD2 (7 bases). CDR1 and CDR2 from the germline V gene are MGHDK and SYGVNS. This CDR3 has 15 amino acids. Trimming stripped 2 bases from V and 5 bases from J, with 13 bases between. The CDR3 DNA sequence: TGTGCCAGCAGTGAACTTGGGGGGGGCGACAATGAGCAGTTCTTC. Translation gives CASSELGGGDNEQFF.

A few counts support this clonotype. This sequence joins TRBV20-1 and TRBJ1-1; TRBD1 might be the D (5 bases). The CDR3 consists of 11 residues. The germline gives CDR1 DFQATT, CDR2 SNEGSKA (reference sequence). With 2 bases removed from V and 9 bases from J, the gap between germline ends came to 10 bases. CDR3 loop: CSARNLGQAFF. CDR3 bases: TGCAGTGCTAGAAATCTGGGGCAAGCTTTCTTT.

This clonotype has just a few counts. The chain is built from TRBV5-1 and TRBJ2-1; 9 bases align to TRBD2. J gave up 5 bases and V 4 bases, and 7 bases lay outside the gene matches. CDR1 is SGHRS and CDR2 is YFSETQ in the germline V gene. This CDR3 contains 15 residues. CDR3 loop: CASSILAGLNNEQFF. CDR3 DNA sequence: TGCGCCAGCAGCATTCTAGCGGGGCTGAACAATGAGCAGTTCTTC. Looking up the rest from reference TRBV5-1 and TRBJ2-1 gives the full variable domain: KAGVTQTPRYLIKTRGQQVTLSCSPISGHRSVSWYQQTPGQGLQFLFEYFSETQRNKGNFPGRFSGRQFSNSRSEMNVSTLELGDSALYLCASSILAGLNNEQFFGPGTRLTVL.

This clonotype has a count of ten or more. This chain connects TRBV20-1 to TRBJ2-2; tentative D call: TRBD2 (6 bases). CDR3 size: 16 residues. Germline loops: CDR1 DFQATT, CDR2 SNEGSKA (reference sequence). V was pared by 1 base and J by 0 bases, with 12 bases between. In DNA, the CDR3 is TGCAGTGCTAGAGTTCACGGCGGGGCGAACACCGGGGAGCTGTTTTTT. This codes for CSARVHGGANTGELFF.

The table lists this clonotype with a few counts. The chain combines TRBV29-1 with TRBJ1-4, with unresolved D. The germline V gene encodes CDR1 SQVTM and CDR2 ANQGSEA. V was clipped by 6 bases and J by 8 bases, with 13 bases between them. The CDR3 has 12 residues. CDR3 sequence: CSVEQFGEKLFF. As DNA, the CDR3 is TGCAGCGTGGAACAATTTGGGGAAAAACTGTTTTTT.

This clonotype was seen a handful of times. The V gene is TRBV7-9, the J gene TRBJ2-1, with D uncertain. Germline loops: CDR1 SEHNR, CDR2 FQNEAQ (reference sequence). The V end lost 2 bases, the J end lost 10 bases, and 18 bases lay between the germline ends. This CDR3 has 15 residues. CDR3 sequence: CASSLSGELLGEQFF. The CDR3 nucleotides read TGTGCCAGCAGCTTATCTGGGGAACTCCTGGGGGAGCAGTTCTTC.

The CDR3 reads CSARDPAGDTQYF. The CDR3 DNA reads as TGCAGTGCTAGAGATCCAGCGGGAGATACGCAGTATTTT. The chain combines TRBV20-1 with TRBJ2-3, with D possibly TRBD2 on 6 matching bases. Germline CDR1 and CDR2: DFQATT and SNEGSKA (reference sequence). The germline V and J ends were trimmed by 0 bases and 5 bases, with 9 bases remaining between them. The CDR3 has 13 residues.

This clonotype was seen more than once but under ten times. The chain employs TRBV7-6 and TRBJ1-2; D gene unclear. Germline CDR1 and CDR2: SGHVS and FNYEAQ. CDR3 length equals 14 residues. Deletions cut 2 bases from V and 7 bases from J, with 14 bases between. The CDR3 here is CASSLSSLPGGYTF. The CDR3 nucleotides read TGTGCCAGCAGCTTATCCTCTTTACCGGGTGGCTACACCTTC.

This clonotype was picked up a small number of times. The chain carries TRBV3-1 and TRBJ2-7; maybe TRBD2 (6 bases). Between the trimmed V and J ends, which lost 1 base and 3 bases, there was a span of 7 bases. Germline CDR1 LGHDT, CDR2 YNNKEL (reference sequence). The CDR3 is 13 residues long. CDR3 residues: CASSQAGVYEQYF. DNA of the CDR3: TGTGCCAGCAGCCAAGCGGGAGTCTACGAGCAGTACTTC.

This clonotype was detected a few times. The genes are TRBV20-1 and TRBJ2-1; perhaps TRBD1 as D (5 bases). The CDR3 consists of 14 residues. Germline V gene data show CDR1 as DFQATT and CDR2 as SNEGSKA (reference sequence). V was cut by 0 bases and J by 9 bases, with 15 bases left in between. The CDR3 bases are TGCAGTGCTAGAGAACCCACAGGTGGGCCTGAGCAGTTCTTC. Translated, it gives CSAREPTGGPEQFF.

The rearrangement joins TRBV20-1 to TRBJ2-1; D ambiguous. The CDR3 spans 18 residues. CDR1 is DFQATT, CDR2 SNEGSKA, per germline (reference sequence). The V end lost 5 bases, the J end lost 0 bases, and 23 bases lay between the germline ends. The CDR3 protein is CSALGYTERASSYNEQFF. CDR3 coding DNA: TGCAGTGCTTTAGGGTACACCGAACGCGCCAGCTCCTACAATGAGCAGTTCTTC.

The chain uses TRBV9 and TRBJ1-2; unclear D gene. CDR1 is SGDLS and CDR2 is YYNGEE in the germline V gene. The V and J ends lost 0 bases and 2 bases respectively, with 8 bases between them. The CDR3 covers 14 residues. The CDR3 loop reads CASSVDPANYGYTF. CDR3 nucleotides: TGTGCCAGCAGCGTAGACCCGGCGAACTATGGCTACACCTTC.

This clonotype came up once. The chain links TRBV4-3 to TRBJ2-7; 9 nucleotides align to TRBD1. Germline CDR1 is LGHNA and CDR2 is YSLEER. The V segment lost 3 bases and the J segment 3 bases; nucleotides outside the gene matches: 6. This CDR3 spans 15 amino acids. The CDR3 coding sequence is TGCGCCAGCAGCCAGATGGGACAGGGTGACTACGAGCAGTACTTC. Encoded protein: CASSQMGQGDYEQYF.

The CDR3 DNA reads as TGTGCCAGCAGTATGCCGGGACCCTTCGAGACCCAGTACTTC. It codes for CASSMPGPFETQYF. This chain uses TRBV12-3 or TRBV12-4 with TRBJ2-5; either TRBD1 or TRBD2 may fit D (5 bases each). The CDR3 has 14 residues. Trimming left V 5 bases short and J 5 bases short, with 15 bases between.

There are a few counts of this clonotype. This rearrangement joins TRBV29-1 to TRBJ2-2; D is ambiguous. This CDR3 spans 15 amino acids. Trimming took off 7 bases at V and 1 base at J, with 16 bases between the two ends. Germline V CDR1 and CDR2: SQVTM, ANQGSEA. CDR3: CSAQWVEMNTGELFF. As DNA, the CDR3 is TGCAGCGCCCAGTGGGTGGAAATGAACACCGGGGAGCTGTTTTTT.

This clonotype was seen a few times. Written as DNA, the CDR3 is TGTGCCAGCAGTGAAATCCTAGCGAGAACCGGGGAGCTGTTTTTT. This gives the protein CASSEILARTGELFF. This chain links TRBV2 with TRBJ2-2; TRBD2 might be the D (6 bases). The CDR3 length is 15 residues. Trimming left V 2 bases short and J 5 bases short, with 12 bases between. The germline gives CDR1 SNHLY, CDR2 FYNNEI.

The chain is built from TRBV4-3 and TRBJ2-7; possibly TRBD1 or TRBD2 for D (5 bases each). The CDR3 totals 19 residues. Per the germline V gene, CDR1 is LGHNA and CDR2 is YSLEER. The V end was cut by 2 bases, the J end by 0 bases, with 23 bases between. The CDR3 sequence: CASSQRTGAGALSSYEQYF. CDR3 DNA sequence: TGCGCCAGCAGCCAAAGGACCGGGGCCGGGGCTCTTTCCTCCTACGAGCAGTACTTC.

The chain uses TRBV6-2 or TRBV6-3 and TRBJ2-3, with D unresolved. CDR3 length equals 13 residues. Germline V gene data show CDR1 as MNHEY and CDR2 as SVGEGT. V gave up 2 bases and J gave up 6 bases, with 9 bases separating them. The CDR3 nucleotides are TGTGCCAGCAGTTACGCCGGAGTGGATACGCAGTATTTT. Translating gives CASSYAGVDTQYF.

This clonotype was seen a few times. The chain recombines TRBV9 with TRBJ2-1, with 9 bases identical to TRBD2. Germline V gene data show CDR1 as SGDLS and CDR2 as YYNGEE. Trimming took 3 bases from V and 2 from J; bases not matched to a gene: 3. CDR3 size: 15 residues. In nucleotides, the CDR3 is TGTGCCAGCAGCGAGCGGGGGGATACCTACAATGAGCAGTTCTTC. It translates to CASSERGDTYNEQFF.

This clonotype was detected a few times. A junction end diverges from the germline sequence, so it may reflect a read error. The J gene is TRBJ1-6, the V gene TRBV25-1; 7 nucleotides line up with TRBD1. The CDR3 covers 14 residues. CDR1 is MGHDK, CDR2 SYGVNS, per germline. The CDR3 region has the DNA TGTGCCAGCGTCGGGACAGCCTATAGTTCACCCCTCCACTTT. This gives the protein CASVGTAYSSPLHF. The whole variable domain, filled in from reference TRBV25-1 and TRBJ1-6, reads EADIYQTPRYLVIGTGKKITLECSQTMGHDKMYWYQQDPGMELHLIHYSYGVNSTEKGDLSSESTVSRIRTEHFPLTLESARPSHTSQYLCASVGTAYSSPLHFGNGTRLTVT.